This TCR beta chain originates from a study of T cell repertoires in cytomegalovirus infection. Comments on this clonotype: Its antigen is unknown.

V dropped 4 bases and J dropped 1 base, with 14 bases sitting between them. Germline V lookup: CDR1 LNHDA, CDR2 SQIVND (reference sequence). The CDR3 is made up of 15 amino acids. Using its own MiXCR run on the reads, TCRdb lists one record per CDR3 protein. The data contain fewer than 650,000 distinct CDR3 sequences, around two fifths of them singletons. This receptor was taken from a human donor in good health (CMV status not recorded). Some clones in this sample may be carry-over from other donors' samples. The sequenced sample was cultured PBMCs, obtained from culture after CMV antigen stimulation. V usage is TRBV19 and J usage is TRBJ2-7; no clear D. This CDR3 is CASSSRWGLSYEQYF. CDR3 coding DNA: TGTGCCAGTAGTAGCCGATGGGGTTTATCCTACGAGCAGTACTTC.